The sequence of this T cell receptor beta chain was determined in a study of neurological immune-mediated disorders. Looking at the study overall: For the 35 or so multiple sclerosis patients, the disease was relapsing-remitting in about 30 and secondary progressive in 3.

TCRdb reprocessed the 5' RACE reads with MiXCR, giving one entry per CDR3 protein. The sample carries 50,000 to 75,000 distinct CDR3 sequences, 3.5% to 5% recorded once. Study findings and constraints: Association with the multiple sclerosis repertoire cluster was not found for any clinical or MRI feature. Patients with HTLV-1-associated myelopathy had the highest level of TCR clonal expansion, whereas patients with multiple sclerosis had the lowest level, falling beneath the level found in healthy controls.

This clonotype has a handful of counts. No antigen is known for it. Looked up from germline, CDR1 is MNHEY and CDR2 is SVGAGI. Trimming shortened V by 2 bases and J by 7 bases, and 5 bases separated the two germline ends. The CDR3 has 12 residues. The chain links TRBV6-5 to TRBJ2-2; D unclear. Sequencing used PBMCs. The origin of this receptor is a man aged 45-60 years with multiple sclerosis. The CDR3 sequence: CASSYRVGELFF. The CDR3, as DNA: TGTGCCAGCAGTTACAGGGTCGGGGAGCTGTTTTTT.